This record concerns one T cell receptor (beta chain) sequence. The data were produced by immunoSEQ multiplex PCR, yet TCRdb's version contains in-frame clones alone and is incomplete. The table lists 30,000 to 40,000 clones, 88% of them singletons. Germline V CDR1 and CDR2: LNHDA, SQIVND (reference sequence). V lost 7 bases and J 10 bases, leaving 19 bases between the germline ends. The CDR3 runs to 13 residues. As for treatment: randomized to nivolumab then ipilimumab (arm A) or the reverse (arm B). The data were obtained in a study of sequential checkpoint blockade in melanoma. Study at large: First-line arms were nivolumab then ipilimumab, or the reverse, randomized 1:1.

V and J are TRBV19 and TRBJ2-5; D might be TRBD2 (5 bases). This material consisted of CD8+ T cells sorted from blood (inferred from file names), taken from a patient given nivolumab and ipilimumab in sequence. The sequence derives from a human donor with melanoma. The CDR3 loop is CASTAPNLEGQYF. The DNA for the CDR3 is TGTGCCAGTACCGCACCGAATCTAGAGGGCCAGTACTTC. Combining the CDR3 with reference TRBV19 and TRBJ2-5 gives the whole variable domain DGGITQSPKYLFRKEGQNVTLSCEQNLNHDAMYWYRQDPGQGLRLIYYSQIVNDFQKGDIAEGYSVSREKKESFPLTVTSAQKNPTAFYLCASTAPNLEGQYFGPGTRLLVL.